This entry lists 25 T cell receptor beta chains sequenced from one sample in a study of cytomegalovirus exposure and HLA in healthy donors. Libraries were prepared by immunoSEQ multiplex PCR; TCRdb keeps only in-frame clonotypes and omits some of them. The sample yields about 190,000 clones, about four fifths seen once. Source material: PBMCs. These receptors were obtained from a man between 18 and 29 years old in good health and CMV-seropositive.

This clone is a singleton in its sample. The CDR3 spells CASSQVVGNGELFF. DNA of the CDR3: TGTGCCAGCAGCCAAGTGGTCGGGAACGGGGAGCTGTTTTTT. V gene TRBV14 combines with J gene TRBJ2-2; perhaps TRBD2 as D (5 bases). The V gene's germline CDR1 is SGHDN and CDR2 FVKESK. The CDR3 runs to 14 residues. The V gene lost 1 base and the J gene lost 7 bases, with 10 bases spanning the gap.

The chain uses TRBV21-1 and TRBJ2-7; TRBD1 reflects the table's D call only, with no check against the DNA. TRBV21-1 is a known pseudogene. This CDR3 spans 17 amino acids. Written as DNA, the CDR3 is TGTGCCAGCAGCCCCCGACACCCCGGGACAGGGAGGTACGAGCAGTACTTC. Amino acid sequence: CASSPRHPGTGRYEQYF.

The gene calls are TRBV5-1 and TRBJ2-3; TRBD1 matches at 7 bases. The germline CDR1 and CDR2 sequences are SGHRS and YFSETQ. V lost 4 bases to trimming and J lost 1 base; unmatched junction nucleotides: 6. The CDR3 runs to 15 residues. The CDR3 DNA follows: TGCGCCAGCAGCCCGCGACAGGGCCGCACAGATACGCAGTATTTT. It translates to CASSPRQGRTDTQYF. The full variable domain, completed using reference TRBV5-1 and TRBJ2-3, is KAGVTQTPRYLIKTRGQQVTLSCSPISGHRSVSWYQQTPGQGLQFLFEYFSETQRNKGNFPGRFSGRQFSNSRSEMNVSTLELGDSALYLCASSPRQGRTDTQYFGPGTRLTVL.

The V gene is TRBV4-3, the J gene TRBJ2-3, with D perhaps matching TRBD2 (6 bases). Germline V gene sequence: CDR1 LGHNA, CDR2 YSLEER. CDR3 length: 14 residues. Trimming left V 1 base short and J 3 bases short, with 8 bases between. CDR3 loop: CASSQALATDTQYF. CDR3 coding DNA: TGCGCCAGCAGCCAAGCCCTAGCGACAGATACGCAGTATTTT.

J is TRBJ1-4 and V is TRBV5-1, with D perhaps matching TRBD1 (5 bases). The V end lost 4 bases, the J end lost 0 bases, and 10 bases lay between the germline ends. The germline V gene has CDR1 SGHRS and CDR2 YFSETQ. The CDR3 is 15 residues long. The CDR3 DNA reads as TGCGCCAGCAGCAGAGACAGCGCAACTAATGAAAAACTGTTTTTT. This codes for CASSRDSATNEKLFF.

This chain links TRBV27 with TRBJ1-3; 12 bases are a match to TRBD1. The V gene's germline CDR1 is MNHEY and CDR2 SMNVEV (reference sequence). There are 16 residues in the CDR3. After removal of 11 bases from V and 4 bases from J, the junction contained 12 bases not matched to a gene. The chain's CDR3 is CAGYGTGGAAGNTIYF. The CDR3 bases are TGTGCCGGCTATGGGACAGGGGGCGCCGCAGGAAACACCATATATTTT.

This chain joins TRBV6-1 and TRBJ2-1; 10 positions match TRBD2. Trimming took 2 bases from V and 7 from J; bases not matched to a gene: 2. The CDR3 has 14 residues. The germline V gene encodes CDR1 MNHNS and CDR2 SASEGT. The CDR3 spells CASSELAGANEQFF. The CDR3 DNA reads TGTGCCAGCAGTGAACTAGCGGGAGCAAATGAGCAGTTCTTC.

This clone was picked up one time. The chain recombines TRBV21-1 with TRBJ2-5; the D call of TRBD1 is as the table states it, not checked on the DNA. TRBV21-1 has pseudogene status. The CDR3 extends over 18 amino acids. The CDR3 reads CASKKGDSGRTLLETQYF. As DNA, the CDR3 is TGTGCCAGCAAAAAAGGGGATTCAGGGCGGACGTTATTAGAGACCCAGTACTTC.

This chain joins TRBV7-7 and TRBJ2-7, with D possibly matching TRBD1 (6 bases). The CDR3 runs to 15 residues. CDR1 is SSHAT and CDR2 is FNYEAQ in the germline V gene (reference sequence). V was cut by 1 base and J by 2 bases, with 12 bases left in between. The DNA for the CDR3 is TGTGCCAGCAGCTTAGGCAGGGGTCCTCCCTACGAGCAGTACTTC. Translated, it gives CASSLGRGPPYEQYF.

Only one count was recorded for this clone. The rearrangement joins TRBV28 to TRBJ1-5, with a possible D match to TRBD1 (5 bases). The CDR3 covers 12 residues. V was cut by 5 bases and J by 7 bases, with 9 bases left in between. CDR1 is MDHEN, CDR2 SYDVKM, per germline. DNA of the CDR3: TGTGCCAGCAGTCTAAACAGGCAGCCCCAGCATTTT. As protein: CASSLNRQPQHF. The variable domain in full, completed from reference TRBV28 and TRBJ1-5, reads DVKVTQSSRYLVKRTGEKVFLECVQDMDHENMFWYRQDPGLGLRLIYFSYDVKMKEKGDIPEGYSVSREKKERFSLILESASTNQTSMYLCASSLNRQPQHFGDGTRLSIL.

The chain joins TRBV2 to TRBJ2-1; tentatively, D is TRBD2 (6 bases). The CDR3 sequence is 15 residues long. Germline CDR1 is SNHLY and CDR2 is FYNNEI. V was shortened by 2 bases and J by 6 bases, with 14 bases between the two germline ends. The CDR3 DNA reads as TGTGCCAGCAGTGAATCGGGGGTTCGAGTCAATGAGCAGTTCTTC. It encodes CASSESGVRVNEQFF.

J is TRBJ2-7 and V is TRBV19, with D perhaps TRBD1 (5 bases). The CDR3 contains 15 residues. Germline V gene lookup returns CDR1 LNHDA and CDR2 SQIVND (reference sequence). Trimming took 3 bases from V and 0 from J, leaving 12 bases between them. The CDR3 loop is CASSMGQGYSYEQYF. The CDR3 nucleotides read TGTGCCAGTAGTATGGGGCAGGGATACTCCTACGAGCAGTACTTC.

V and J are TRBV7-8 and TRBJ2-1, with D perhaps matching TRBD2 (7 bases). The germline V gene has CDR1 SGHVS and CDR2 FQNEAQ. V gave up 4 bases and J gave up 8 bases, with 12 bases separating them. This CDR3 has 13 amino acids. CDR3 bases: TGTGCCAGCAGCTCCACCGGGGGGCATGAGCAGTTCTTC. Protein: CASSSTGGHEQFF.

The CDR3 loop is CAWSSTTSGNSEQYF. DNA for the CDR3: TGTGCCTGGAGTTCGACGACTAGCGGGAACTCCGAGCAGTACTTC. The J gene is TRBJ2-7, the V gene TRBV30, with 11 bases that match TRBD2. The CDR3 spans 15 residues. V was pared by 2 bases and J by 6 bases, with 9 bases of the junction left unmatched. Germline lookup yields CDR1 GTSNPN and CDR2 SVGIG (reference sequence). The full variable domain, in which reference TRBV30 and TRBJ2-7 provide the parts outside the CDR3, is SQTIHQWPATLVQPVGSPLSLECTVEGTSNPNLYWYRQAAGRGLQLLFYSVGIGQISSEVPQNLSASRPQDRQFILSSKKLLLSDSGFYLCAWSSTTSGNSEQYFGPGTRLTVT.

The chain combines TRBV25-1 with TRBJ1-2; 7 bases map to TRBD1. This CDR3 is built from 14 residues. Germline CDR1 reads MGHDK; CDR2 reads SYGVNS. The junction had 13 bases not matched to a gene; V was cut back by 7 bases and J by 8 bases. DNA of the CDR3: TGTGCCAGCAAAGGGGAGGAGGGGGCGCAAGGCTACACCTTC. It encodes CASKGEEGAQGYTF.

The rearrangement uses TRBV11-2 and TRBJ1-1; TRBD1 aligns across 8 bases. Germline V gene data show CDR1 as SGHAT and CDR2 as FQNNGV. Unmatched junction bases numbered 18, after V lost 5 bases and J lost 4 bases. The length of the CDR3 is 18 residues. This chain's CDR3 is CASSPKRTGPIDPTEAFF. The CDR3 nucleotides read TGTGCCAGCAGCCCTAAACGGACAGGGCCTATTGATCCCACTGAAGCTTTCTTT.

The V gene is TRBV11-2, the J gene TRBJ2-7; D remains unclear. V was shortened by 1 base and J by 9 bases, with 10 bases between the two germline ends. The CDR3 consists of 12 residues. Germline CDR1 reads SGHAT; CDR2 reads FQNNGV. For the CDR3, the DNA is TGTGCCAGCAGCTTAGGCATGAACTCGCAGTACTTC. It is translated as CASSLGMNSQYF.

The CDR3 reads CASSYSNSSGRAASNEQFF. The CDR3 coding sequence is TGTGCCAGCAGTTACTCGAATTCTAGCGGGAGGGCCGCTAGTAATGAGCAGTTCTTC. V is TRBV6-8 and J is TRBJ2-1, with TRBD2 matching over 12 bases. Looked up from germline, CDR1 is MNHGY and CDR2 is SAAAGT. Trimming removed 0 bases from V and 7 bases from J; junction bases left unmatched: 13. CDR3 size: 19 residues.

Only one count was recorded for this clone. V and J are TRBV5-8 and TRBJ2-7, with a weak D call TRBD2 (6 bases). Germline V CDR1 and CDR2: SGHTS, YDEGEE. CDR3 size: 14 residues. Trimming left V 4 bases short and J 2 bases short, with 13 bases between. The CDR3, as DNA: TGTGCCAGCAGCCTCGGGACTCCGACCTACGAGCAGTACTTC. Protein product: CASSLGTPTYEQYF.

The chain employs TRBV15 and TRBJ1-1; D possibly corresponds to TRBD1 (5 bases). The V gene's germline CDR1 is LNHNV and CDR2 YYDKDF (reference sequence). The CDR3 is made up of 17 amino acids. Trimming took 1 base from V and 3 from J, leaving 18 bases between them. The CDR3 loop is CATSRGTRGWRDTEAFF. The CDR3 DNA reads as TGTGCCACCAGCAGAGGAACGAGGGGTTGGAGGGACACTGAAGCTTTCTTT.

The chain joins TRBV11-3 to TRBJ2-3; TRBD2 matches at 7 bases. V trimming: 2 bases; J trimming: 0 bases; junction bases outside the gene matches: 5. The germline V gene has CDR1 SGHNT and CDR2 YENEEA. The CDR3 is 16 residues long. CDR3 sequence: CASSLRRGESTDTQYF. CDR3 nucleotides: TGTGCCAGCAGCTTACGACGGGGGGAAAGCACAGATACGCAGTATTTT.

The V and J genes are TRBV9 and TRBJ1-1; TRBD1 might be the D (5 bases). The CDR3 covers 13 residues. V lost 4 bases to trimming and J lost 4 bases, with 11 bases between them. CDR1 SGDLS and CDR2 YYNGEE come from the germline V gene. The CDR3 sequence is CASSYVGGTEAFF. The CDR3 bases are TGTGCCAGCAGCTATGTGGGGGGCACTGAAGCTTTCTTT.

The V gene is TRBV19, the J gene TRBJ2-1; the D gene is possibly TRBD2 (6 bases). This CDR3 contains 15 residues. Germline CDR1 reads LNHDA; CDR2 reads SQIVND (reference sequence). Trimming cost V 5 bases and J 2 bases, with 13 bases left between them. The CDR3 sequence: CASSDYSGTYNEQFF. CDR3 in DNA: TGTGCCAGTAGTGACTATAGCGGAACCTACAATGAGCAGTTCTTC.

The V and J genes are TRBV29-1 and TRBJ1-3; perhaps TRBD1 as D (6 bases). The CDR3 consists of 12 residues. Germline assignment: CDR1 SQVTM and CDR2 ANQGSEA. With 7 bases removed from V and 4 bases from J, the gap between germline ends came to 11 bases. The chain's CDR3 is CSARDTGNTIYF. The CDR3 DNA reads TGCAGCGCCCGGGACACAGGAAACACCATATATTTT. Variable domain in full (rest from reference TRBV29-1 and TRBJ1-3): SAVISQKPSRDICQRGTSLTIQCQVDSQVTMMFWYRQQPGQSLTLIATANQGSEATYESGFVIDKFPISRPNLTFSTLTVSNMSPEDSSIYLCSARDTGNTIYFGEGSWLTVV.

The chain joins TRBV6-5 to TRBJ1-4; 8 bases line up with TRBD1. Germline V gene lookup returns CDR1 MNHEY and CDR2 SVGAGI. The CDR3 has 14 residues. The V segment lost 5 bases and the J segment 7 bases; nucleotides outside the gene matches: 6. DNA of the CDR3: TGTGCCAGCAGTCCAGGACAGGGAGGTGAAAAACTGTTTTTT. Protein: CASSPGQGGEKLFF.